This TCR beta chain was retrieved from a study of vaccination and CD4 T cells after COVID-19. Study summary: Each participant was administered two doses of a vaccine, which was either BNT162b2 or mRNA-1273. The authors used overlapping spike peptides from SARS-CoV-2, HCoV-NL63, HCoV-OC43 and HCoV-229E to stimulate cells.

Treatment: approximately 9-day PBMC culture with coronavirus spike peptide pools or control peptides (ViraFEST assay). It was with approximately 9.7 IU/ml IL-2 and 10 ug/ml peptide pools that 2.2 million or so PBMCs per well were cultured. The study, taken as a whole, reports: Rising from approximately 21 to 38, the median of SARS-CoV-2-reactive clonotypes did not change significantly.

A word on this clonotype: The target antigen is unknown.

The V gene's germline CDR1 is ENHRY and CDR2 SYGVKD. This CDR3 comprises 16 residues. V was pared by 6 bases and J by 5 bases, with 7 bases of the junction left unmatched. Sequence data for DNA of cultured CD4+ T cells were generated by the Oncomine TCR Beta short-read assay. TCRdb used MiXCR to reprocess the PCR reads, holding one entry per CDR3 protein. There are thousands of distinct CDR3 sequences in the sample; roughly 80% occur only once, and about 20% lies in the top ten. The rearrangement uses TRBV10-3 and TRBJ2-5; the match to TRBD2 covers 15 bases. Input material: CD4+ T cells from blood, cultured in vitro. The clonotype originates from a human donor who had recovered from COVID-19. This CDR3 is CAISSGLAGGRETQYF. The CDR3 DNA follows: TGTGCCATCAGCTCCGGACTAGCGGGGGGGCGGGAGACCCAGTACTTC.